This T cell receptor (beta chain) emerged from a study of technical replicates of blood from a handful of donors. Here immunoSEQ multiplex PCR was the method, and the copy in TCRdb shows in-frame clones only, minus some. This table holds tens of thousands of clones, 95% found once. Trimming took off 5 bases at V and 12 bases at J, with 28 bases between the two ends. Germline V gives CDR1 KGHSH, CDR2 LQKENI. CDR3 size: 17 residues. The sequence came from a human donor in good health. Sequencing was done on a sample of T cells isolated from PBMCs. The chain has TRBV18 and TRBJ1-4; unclear D gene. CDR3 sequence reads: CASSSRTTAVFSAELFF. In nucleotides, the CDR3 is TGTGCCAGCTCATCACGTACTACGGCAGTCTTCAGTGCGGAACTGTTTTTT.